The 9 T cell receptor beta chains given below trace back to one sample, sequenced in a study of post-analysis software for immune sequencing data. Study-wide results and limits: In patients, about 5 TRBV segments were more frequent than in controls, with TRBV5-6, TRBV5-1 and TRBV20-1 among them.

TCR beta cDNA libraries had unique molecular identifiers. TCRdb called the PCR reads again in MiXCR, with one record for every CDR3 protein. The sample contains 350,000 to 450,000 distinct CDR3 sequences, approximately 38% of which appear only once. Their antigens are not known. Input material: blood. Receptors originate from a girl under 18 with multiple sclerosis.

This clonotype was recorded a few times. This rearrangement joins TRBV5-1 to TRBJ1-1, with D unclear. Germline CDR1 and CDR2: SGHRS and YFSETQ. The CDR3 runs to 15 residues. Trimming took 0 bases from V and 4 from J, leaving 13 bases between them. This CDR3 is CASSLVEGGLTEAFF. The CDR3 region has the DNA TGCGCCAGCAGCTTGGTCGAAGGAGGCCTCACTGAAGCTTTCTTT.

This clonotype appeared a few times. This chain joins TRBV6-5 and TRBJ2-1; the D call may be TRBD1 or TRBD2 (5 bases each). Trimming removed 10 bases at V and 9 bases at J, with 22 bases between. The CDR3 contains 14 residues. Germline V CDR1 and CDR2: MNHEY, SVGAGI. This CDR3 is CATRPGLRGAEQFF. The CDR3, as DNA: TGTGCCACCCGGCCCGGACTCCGAGGGGCTGAGCAGTTCTTC.

This clonotype was seen at least ten times. J is TRBJ2-5 and V is TRBV12-3 or TRBV12-4; D remains unclear. With 6 bases removed from V and 5 bases from J, the gap between germline ends came to 7 bases. The CDR3 has 11 residues. CDR3 sequence reads: CASSFMETQYF. CDR3 coding DNA: TGTGCCAGCAGCTTTATGGAGACCCAGTACTTC.

V and J are TRBV5-1 and TRBJ2-4, with 7 nucleotides matching TRBD2. The DNA end lines up better with TRBJ2-5; the J call may be wrong. Germline V gene sequence: CDR1 SGHRS, CDR2 YFSETQ. The CDR3 consists of 13 residues. The CDR3 spells CASSFGLAVTQYF. The CDR3 coding sequence is TGCGCCAGCAGCTTCGGGCTAGCGGTGACCCAGTACTTC.

There are a few counts of this clonotype. The genes are TRBV7-8 and TRBJ2-3; perhaps TRBD2 as D (5 bases). The V end was cut by 6 bases, the J end by 0 bases, with 19 bases between. CDR1 and CDR2 (germline): SGHVS, FQNEAQ. There are 17 residues in the CDR3. CDR3 in amino acids: CASSHSIGVYSTDTQYF. The CDR3 bases are TGTGCCAGCAGTCACTCAATCGGGGTTTATAGCACAGATACGCAGTATTTT.

As to this clonotype: Germline is not matched at one junction end, which may reflect a read error. The CDR3 protein is CASSFRDRGPNQLQHF. CDR3 sequence (DNA): TGTGCCAGCAGCTTCCGAGACAGGGGCCCCAATCAGCTCCAGCATTTT. This chain connects TRBV2 to TRBJ1-5; 8 nucleotides align to TRBD1. The CDR3 extends over 16 amino acids. Per the germline V gene, CDR1 is SNHLY and CDR2 is FYNNEI.

The CDR3 DNA is TGCAGTGCTAGAGAAGGACAGGGGGTTCGGCCCCAGCATTTT. It yields the protein CSAREGQGVRPQHF. V is TRBV20-1 and J is TRBJ1-5; the match to TRBD1 covers 10 bases. Germline trimming cut 0 bases from V and 9 bases from J; bases unmatched to any gene: 5. Germline lookup yields CDR1 DFQATT and CDR2 SNEGSKA (reference sequence). This CDR3 is 14 amino acids long.

The chain links TRBV15 to TRBJ1-5, with D unclear. The CDR3 has 13 amino acids. The V and J ends lost 0 bases and 7 bases respectively, with 7 bases between them. Germline CDR1 is LNHNV and CDR2 is YYDKDF (reference sequence). The CDR3 sequence is CATSRDPYQPQHF. As DNA, the CDR3 is TGTGCCACCAGCAGAGATCCGTACCAGCCCCAGCATTTT.

This CDR3 reads CATSNGTGVGGKADTQYF. CDR3 sequence (DNA): TGTGCCACCAGCAACGGGACGGGTGTGGGGGGGAAAGCAGATACGCAGTATTTT. The V call is TRBV15, the J call TRBJ2-3; 7 nucleotides line up with TRBD2. The germline gives CDR1 LNHNV, CDR2 YYDKDF (reference sequence). The CDR3 has 18 residues. The ends lost 4 bases at V and 4 bases at J; junction bases unmatched: 17.